Here is one TCR beta chain with its context. As yet, its antigen is unknown. This record comes from a study of human T cells and chemical hapten exposure. Study-wide background: Weekly administration of diphenylcyclopropenone to the scalp of patients continued throughout the roughly 25-week study.

Source study methods: Over 95,000 TCRs per sample was the median, with a range of about 20,000 to 690,600. MiXCR was run by TCRdb on the RACE reads, yielding one entry per CDR3 protein. TCRdb, not the original authors, processed these V and J calls. The table includes approximately 80,000 distinct CDR3 sequences, 10% detected once. The time point was: patch test 2, 6 weeks after DPC sensitization. Treatment meaning: therapeutic diphenylcyclopropenone sensitization with weekly scalp DPC. Whole-study findings and limits: Among expanded TCRs, significantly more large CDR3 similarity clusters formed than among controls.

The CDR3 contains 16 residues. Germline V gene data show CDR1 as SNHLY and CDR2 as FYNNEI. The J segment lost 9 bases and the V segment lost 6 bases, leaving 14 bases of the junction unmatched. This receptor was identified in a woman aged 25 to 39 with alopecia areata. Some clones in this sample may be carry-over from other donors' samples. This chain uses TRBV2 with TRBJ1-6; TRBD1 aligns across 7 bases. Source: whole blood, taken in connection with sensitization to the hapten diphenylcyclopropenone (DPC). The CDR3 spells CASRPLLGGAISPLHF. The CDR3 DNA sequence: TGTGCCAGCAGACCCCTCTTAGGGGGCGCAATTTCACCCCTCCACTTT.